The TCR beta chain described here comes from a study of Tregs in tolerant kidney transplant recipients. Unstimulated regulatory T cells (CD4+CD25+CD127-), CD4+CD25- non-regulatory cells, CD4 and CD8 cells were FACS-sorted from thawed PBMCs. The CDR3 has 14 amino acids. Germline CDR1 SGHNT, CDR2 YENEEA. J gave up 1 base and V 4 bases, and 3 bases lay outside the gene matches. TCRdb keeps only in-frame clones here, not all; method: immunoSEQ multiplex PCR. In the table there are about 18,000 clones, around 82% of which are singletons. The chain couples TRBV11-3 to TRBJ2-7; 8 bases match TRBD1. This TCR was recovered from a human donor in good health. The sequencing input was Tregs from blood. CDR3 protein: CASSSRTGSYEQYF. In nucleotides, the CDR3 is TGTGCCAGCAGCTCCCGGACAGGGTCCTACGAGCAGTACTTC.